This paragraph reports one T cell receptor (beta chain). Its antigen remains unidentified. The sample comes from a study of PD-1 blockade in classical Hodgkin lymphoma. Regarding the study as a whole: Exclusion removed patients who began nivolumab under 1 year after ASCT. Newly diagnosed patients reportedly had lower baseline TCR diversity than healthy donors.

The table came from immunoSEQ multiplex PCR; TCRdb's copy has only in-frame clones and leaves some out. The repertoire holds tens of thousands of clones, with 90% as singletons. The CDR3 covers 17 residues. Germline V gene data show CDR1 as SGHRS and CDR2 as YFSETQ. Trimming removed 0 bases at V and 0 bases at J, with 14 bases between. The sample's time point: cycle 4 day 1 (C4D1), after less than seven weeks of nivolumab. Exposure to brentuximab vedotin varied, and each patient had relapsed following autologous stem cell transplantation. Best overall response was complete response, partial response or progressive disease in these relapsed/refractory classical Hodgkin lymphoma patients.

The sequencing here drew on peripheral blood mononuclear cells (PBMCs), taken before the fourth cycle of nivolumab. This sequence originates from a human donor with classical Hodgkin lymphoma. The rearrangement uses TRBV5-1 and TRBJ2-3; D gene uncertain. The CDR3 sequence: CASSLGIVRASTDTQYF. The CDR3 DNA reads TGCGCCAGCAGCTTGGGGATCGTTAGAGCTAGCACAGATACGCAGTATTTT.